The present entry profiles one T cell receptor (beta chain) with its context. The data are from a study of blood T cell repertoires in COVID-19. Study in general: Nucleic acid was either cDNA or gDNA, and it came from T cells, B-cell-depleted T cells, or PBMCs.

In the original workflow: Estimates of nucleated cell counts were drawn from the amplification of reference gene primers. Some clones are missing from TCRdb's copy, which holds only in-frame ones; the method was immunoSEQ multiplex PCR. D and trimming come from the DNA, and the V and J calls and clone size come from that table. The table has roughly 190,000 clones, about four fifths seen once; the top ten hold less than 3%. V gave up 6 bases and J gave up 10 bases, with 16 bases separating them. From germline, CDR1 is SNHLY and CDR2 FYNNEI. This CDR3 region has 13 residues. What was sequenced was peripheral blood. V and J are TRBV2 and TRBJ2-1, with D perhaps matching TRBD2 (5 bases). The TCR comes from a human donor with acute or convalescent COVID-19. The donor label of this sample is uncertain. The CDR3 DNA is TGTGCCAGCAGACCCCCCTGGGGAGAAGAGCAGTTCTTC. Protein product: CASRPPWGEEQFF.